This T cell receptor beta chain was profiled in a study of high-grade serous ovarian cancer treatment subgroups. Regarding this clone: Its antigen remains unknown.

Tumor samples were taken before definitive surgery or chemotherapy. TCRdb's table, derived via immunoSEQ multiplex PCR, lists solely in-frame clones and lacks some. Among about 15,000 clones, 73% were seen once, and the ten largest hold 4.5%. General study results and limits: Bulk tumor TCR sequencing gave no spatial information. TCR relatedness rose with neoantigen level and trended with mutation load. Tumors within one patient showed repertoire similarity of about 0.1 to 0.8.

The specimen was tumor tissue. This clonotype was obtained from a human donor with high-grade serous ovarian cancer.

The CDR3 sequence: CAWSGIGQGGRETQYF. CDR3 coding DNA: TGTGCCTGGAGTGGGATCGGACAGGGGGGAAGGGAGACCCAGTACTTC. The J gene is TRBJ2-5, the V gene TRBV30, with 10 bases matching TRBD1. Germline V gene lookup returns CDR1 GTSNPN and CDR2 SVGIG (reference sequence). J lost 5 bases, V lost 1 base, and 10 bases had no gene match. The CDR3 length is 16 residues.